Below, 26 T cell receptor beta chains from the same sample are listed, as sequenced in a study of breast tumors, draining lymph nodes, adjacent tissues. Breast cancer patients provided tissue from their axillary draining lymph nodes. TCRdb itself ran the multiplex PCR reads through MiXCR, one entry per CDR3 protein. The sample contains fewer than 200,000 distinct CDR3 sequences, about 30% of which appear only once. Sequenced input: axillary lymph node tissue. The receptor set was obtained from a female donor with breast cancer. Some clones in this sample may be carry-over from other donors' samples.

Concerning this clonotype itself: A clone one base away is much larger, so this may be a read error. The chain uses TRBV20-1 and TRBJ1-2; D is uncertain. CDR3 length equals 12 residues. Germline-derived CDR1 and CDR2 are DFQATT and SNEGSKA (reference sequence). CDR3 protein: CSARDRHYGYAF. The CDR3, as DNA: TGCAGTGCTAGAGACAGGCACTATGGCTACGCCTTC.

This clonotype was seen ten or more times. The chain links TRBV12-3 or TRBV12-4 to TRBJ2-1; TRBD2 agrees at 8 bases. This CDR3 region has 14 residues. V trimming: 1 base; J trimming: 7 bases; junction bases outside the gene matches: 3. The DNA of the CDR3 is TGTGCCAGCAGTTTAGTGATAGCGGGGAATGAGCAGTTCTTC. Encoded protein: CASSLVIAGNEQFF.

In the case of this clonotype: The germline gene is not matched at one end of the junction; a read error may be the cause. The chain recombines TRBV9 with TRBJ1-1; D might be TRBD1 (5 bases). Germline loops: CDR1 SGDLS, CDR2 YYNGEE. The CDR3 covers 14 residues. The CDR3 sequence is CAGSPLEGRTKAFF. Here the CDR3 DNA reads TGTGCCGGCAGCCCCCTGGAGGGGCGCACTAAAGCTTTCTTT.

With regard to this clonotype: A much larger clone lies one base from this, so it may be a read error. This chain uses TRBV3-1 with TRBJ1-5, with no clear D. The CDR3 runs 15 residues. The germline CDR1 and CDR2 sequences are LGHDT and YNNKEL (reference sequence). The CDR3 sequence is CASSQAPSSDQPQHF. The CDR3 DNA sequence: TGTGCCAGCAGCCAAGCTCCGTCTAGCGATCAGCCCCAGCATTTT.

This clonotype was observed at least ten times. This rearrangement joins TRBV4-1 to TRBJ2-7; 9 bases agree with TRBD1. The CDR3 runs 15 residues. Germline V lookup: CDR1 MGHRA, CDR2 YSYEKL. J gave up 3 bases and V 4 bases, and 7 bases lay outside the gene matches. CDR3 protein: CASSLTGTGLYEQYF. CDR3 DNA sequence: TGCGCCAGCAGCCTTACCGGGACAGGGCTCTACGAGCAGTACTTC.

CDR3 nucleotides: TGTGCCCCAGAAAGGAGCGGGGGTTACAATGAGCAGTTCTTC. This translates into CAPERSGGYNEQFF. V gene TRBV2 combines with J gene TRBJ2-1, with 8 bases that match TRBD2. CDR1 SNHLY and CDR2 FYNNEI come from the germline V gene. This CDR3 contains 14 residues. The V segment lost 11 bases and the J segment 4 bases; nucleotides outside the gene matches: 10.

At least ten counts were recorded for this clonotype. V and J are TRBV2 and TRBJ1-2, with D possibly being TRBD1 (5 bases). Germline loops: CDR1 SNHLY, CDR2 FYNNEI. V lost 8 bases, J lost 1 base, and 11 bases lay in between. CDR3 length: 13 residues. In DNA, the CDR3 is TGTGCCAGCGGGGGAGGGATTAACTATGGCTACACCTTC. Protein product: CASGGGINYGYTF.

This clonotype was counted ten times or more. The V call is TRBV5-8, the J call TRBJ1-3; D is uncertain. Germline CDR1 reads SGHTS; CDR2 reads YDEGEE. Trimming cost V 3 bases and J 3 bases, with 10 bases left between them. This CDR3 is 14 amino acids long. The CDR3 loop is CASSSTRSGNTIYF. CDR3 sequence (DNA): TGTGCCAGCAGCTCCACCCGCAGTGGAAACACCATATATTTT. Together with reference TRBV5-8 and TRBJ1-3, the CDR3 gives the full variable domain: EAGVTQSPTHLIKTRGQQATLRCSPISGHTSVYWYQQALGLGLQFLLWYDEGEERNRGNFPPRFSGRQFPNYSSELNVNALELEDSALYLCASSSTRSGNTIYFGEGSWLTVV.

This clonotype was seen at least ten times. The rearrangement links TRBV5-6 to TRBJ2-3; TRBD1 aligns across 10 bases. V shed 3 bases and J 6 bases; nucleotides not matched to a gene: 4. The CDR3 totals 14 residues. CDR1 and CDR2 (germline): SGHDT, YYEEEE. The CDR3 protein is CASSWDRGSDTQYF. Here the CDR3 DNA reads TGTGCCAGCAGCTGGGACAGGGGCTCGGATACGCAGTATTTT.

This clonotype was seen ten or more times. J is TRBJ2-3 and V is TRBV9; D may be TRBD2 (5 bases). CDR3 length: 14 amino acids. Germline assignment: CDR1 SGDLS and CDR2 YYNGEE. V lost 0 bases and J 3 bases, leaving 8 bases between the germline ends. The CDR3 coding sequence is TGTGCCAGCAGCGTAGAGGGAGCAACAGATACGCAGTATTTT. This sequence encodes CASSVEGATDTQYF.

This clonotype was observed a single time. A much larger clone differs by one base, so this may be a read error. As the CDR3 is not closed by the conserved phenylalanine or tryptophan, this likely results from a read error. The rearrangement links TRBV7-2 to TRBJ2-1; D gene ambiguous. The V gene lost 1 base and the J gene lost 1 base, with 8 bases spanning the gap. The CDR3 consists of 15 residues. The germline CDR1 and CDR2 sequences are SGHTA and FQGNSA. CDR3 DNA sequence: TGTGCCAGCAGCTTAGATGTGGGATCCTACAATGAGCAGTTCCTC. It encodes CASSLDVGSYNEQFL.

Many counts were recorded for this clonotype. This chain connects TRBV5-6 to TRBJ2-7, with D perhaps matching TRBD2 (6 bases). Trimming shortened V by 4 bases and J by 2 bases, and 13 bases separated the two germline ends. From germline, CDR1 is SGHDT and CDR2 YYEEEE. The CDR3 contains 14 residues. The CDR3 DNA reads as TGTGCCAGCAGCCCGCTGGGACTGACCTACGAGCAGTACTTC. Its translation: CASSPLGLTYEQYF. Full variable domain (rest looked up from reference TRBV5-6 and TRBJ2-7): DAGVTQSPTHLIKTRGQQVTLRCSPKSGHDTVSWYQQALGQGPQFIFQYYEEEERQRGNFPDRFSGHQFPNYSSELNVNALLLGDSALYLCASSPLGLTYEQYFGPGTRLTVT.

This clonotype was picked up one time. Given the absence of the conserved phenylalanine or tryptophan at the CDR3 end, a read error is likely. J is TRBJ1-4 and V is TRBV19; D uncertain. Between the trimmed V and J ends, which lost 4 bases and 5 bases, there was a span of 11 bases. Germline V CDR1 and CDR2: LNHDA, SQIVND (reference sequence). This CDR3 spans 14 amino acids. CDR3 region: CASSRVVANEKLFL. CDR3 DNA: TGTGCCAGTAGTAGGGTGGTGGCGAATGAAAAACTGTTTCTT.

In the case of this clonotype: Just one base apart from a much larger clone, this may be a read error. The chain joins TRBV20-1 to TRBJ2-7; D might be TRBD1 or TRBD2, each matching 5 bases. Looked up from germline, CDR1 is DFQATT and CDR2 is SNEGSKA (reference sequence). V was trimmed by 0 bases and J by 6 bases, leaving 15 bases between them. The CDR3 runs to 14 residues. CDR3 in DNA: TGCAGTGCTAGAGAGGGGACCGGGCCTTCCGAGCAGTACTTC. It yields the protein CSAREGTGPSEQYF.

This clonotype was seen repeatedly, ten times or more. This chain connects TRBV25-1 to TRBJ2-5; a possible D gene is TRBD1 (5 bases). From germline, CDR1 is MGHDK and CDR2 SYGVNS. The germline V and J ends were trimmed by 2 bases and 1 base, with 14 bases remaining between them. The CDR3 sequence is 16 residues long. The CDR3 DNA reads TGTGCCAGCAGTGAAGGCCGGCAGGGATCCCAAGAGACCCAGTACTTC. Encoded protein: CASSEGRQGSQETQYF.

A few counts support this clonotype. The chain joins TRBV27 to TRBJ2-7; D gene unclear. The CDR3 is 13 amino acids. The germline CDR1 and CDR2 sequences are MNHEY and SMNVEV (reference sequence). V shed 4 bases and J shed 2 bases, with 9 bases lying between them. The CDR3: CASSSQRTYEQYF. CDR3 nucleotides: TGTGCCAGCAGTTCACAGAGGACCTACGAGCAGTACTTC.

Many counts were recorded for this clonotype. The chain recombines TRBV6-5 with TRBJ2-2; 7 bases map to TRBD1. This CDR3 comprises 14 residues. The germline CDR1 and CDR2 sequences are MNHEY and SVGAGI. Trimming removed 4 bases from V and 4 bases from J; junction bases left unmatched: 3. The CDR3 DNA reads as TGTGCCAGCAGTTGGGGACAGATCACCGGGGAGCTGTTTTTT. Its protein product is CASSWGQITGELFF.

In its sample, this clonotype was seen many times. A read error may be the cause here, since a much bigger clone is one base away. The rearrangement joins TRBV7-2 to TRBJ2-5; possible D gene TRBD2, 6 bases. The CDR3 covers 15 residues. Per the germline V gene, CDR1 is SGHTA and CDR2 is FQGNSA. The CDR3 DNA is TGTGCCAGCAGCTTTTCGGGACTGGTCCAAGAGACCCAGCACTTC. Translating gives CASSFSGLVQETQHF.

This clonotype was detected ten times or more. The chain carries TRBV5-1 and TRBJ2-7; maybe TRBD1 (5 bases). This CDR3 comprises 16 residues. V was pared by 5 bases and J by 1 base, with 19 bases between. Per the germline V gene, CDR1 is SGHRS and CDR2 is YFSETQ. This CDR3 is CASSHTSGKGSYEQYF. Here the CDR3 DNA reads TGCGCCAGCAGTCATACCTCAGGGAAGGGGTCCTACGAGCAGTACTTC.

This clonotype occurred many times. V usage is TRBV7-2 and J usage is TRBJ2-3; TRBD1 matches 9 bases. The CDR3 consists of 16 residues. Germline trimming cut 5 bases from V and 4 bases from J; bases unmatched to any gene: 10. In germline, CDR1 is SGHTA, CDR2 FQGNSA. The CDR3 spells CASSRWGTGRSDTQYF. CDR3 coding DNA: TGTGCCAGCAGCCGATGGGGGACAGGGCGGTCAGATACGCAGTATTTT.

This chain connects TRBV29-1 to TRBJ1-4; no firm D call. V dropped 8 bases and J dropped 0 bases, with 10 bases sitting between them. The V gene's germline CDR1 is SQVTM and CDR2 ANQGSEA. The CDR3 totals 13 residues. The CDR3 DNA follows: TGCAGCTTGTTGGAAACAACTAATGAAAAACTGTTTTTT. Translating it yields CSLLETTNEKLFF.

The chain carries TRBV4-2 and TRBJ1-1; D unresolved. V lost 1 base, J lost 1 base, and 13 bases lay in between. Germline V gene sequence: CDR1 LGHNA, CDR2 YNFKEQ. This CDR3 contains 16 residues. The CDR3 coding sequence is TGTGCCAGCAGCCAAGCCTGGATGGTCCGGAACACTGAAGCTTTCTTT. It yields the protein CASSQAWMVRNTEAFF.

About this clonotype itself: A read error may explain this, as a much larger clone is one base away. The gene calls are TRBV20-1 and TRBJ2-3; D gene unclear. Germline V CDR1 and CDR2: DFQATT, SNEGSKA (reference sequence). CDR3 length equals 14 residues. CDR3 loop: CSASRSFSTATQYF. As DNA, the CDR3 is TGCAGTGCTAGTCGCTCGTTTAGCACAGCTACGCAGTATTTT.

The V gene is TRBV6-1, the J gene TRBJ2-7; either TRBD1 or TRBD2 may fit D (5 bases each). This CDR3 has 15 residues. The V and J ends lost 2 bases and 7 bases respectively, with 18 bases between them. Germline CDR1 and CDR2: MNHNS and SASEGT. In DNA form, the CDR3 reads TGTGCCAGCAGTGAATGGGTGGGGACGCCCCGGGAGCAGTACTTC. This sequence encodes CASSEWVGTPREQYF.

This clonotype has a count of ten or more. The chain has TRBV9 and TRBJ2-1; TRBD2 matches at 10 bases. The CDR3 is 16 amino acids. With 0 bases clipped from V and 4 bases from J, the junction kept 4 bases outside the gene matches. The V gene's germline CDR1 is SGDLS and CDR2 YYNGEE. This chain's CDR3 is CASSVGLAGDYNEQFF. CDR3 DNA sequence: TGTGCCAGCAGCGTAGGCCTAGCGGGAGATTACAATGAGCAGTTCTTC.

There are many counts of this clonotype. The genes are TRBV7-3 and TRBJ1-4; tentatively, D is TRBD1 (6 bases). The germline CDR1 and CDR2 sequences are SGHTA and FQGTGA. With 0 bases removed from V and 8 bases from J, the gap between germline ends came to 13 bases. The length of the CDR3 is 15 residues. DNA of the CDR3: TGTGCCAGCAGCTTAACGATGGGGGGGCGAGAAAAACTGTTTTTT. Its translation: CASSLTMGGREKLFF. The full variable domain, completed using reference TRBV7-3 and TRBJ1-4, is GAGVSQTPSNKVTEKGKYVELRCDPISGHTALYWYRQSLGQGPEFLIYFQGTGAADDSGLPNDRFFAVRPEGSVSTLKIQRTERGDSAVYLCASSLTMGGREKLFFGSGTQLSVL.